Following are 20 T cell receptor beta chains from one sample sequenced in a study of T cells in Graves' hyperthyroidism and ophthalmopathy. Researchers took RNA transcripts and amplified the TCR beta CDR3 regions from them. HTBI primers were the set used in a first-round RT-PCR of the TCR CDR3. MiXCR, run by TCRdb on the multiplex PCR reads, gives a single entry per CDR3 protein. This table holds approximately 300,000 distinct CDR3 sequences, roughly 15% found once. Source material: blood. The origin of the receptors is a man aged 30-40 years with Graves' hyperthyroidism.

This clonotype appeared many times. This rearrangement joins TRBV6-1 to TRBJ2-3; D not resolved. Germline CDR1 reads MNHNS; CDR2 reads SASEGT. The V end was cut by 6 bases, the J end by 2 bases, with 12 bases between. The CDR3 extends over 14 amino acids. This CDR3 is CASSPGPYTDTQYF. CDR3 in DNA: TGTGCCAGCAGCCCCGGGCCATACACAGATACGCAGTATTTT.

This clonotype has only a few counts. The genes are TRBV5-1 and TRBJ2-3, with D possibly TRBD2 on 6 matching bases. Per germline, CDR1 SGHRS and CDR2 YFSETQ. Trimming cost V 2 bases and J 2 bases, with 9 bases left between them. This CDR3 is 14 amino acids long. The CDR3 DNA reads as TGCGCCAGCAGCTTAACGGGAGCCACAGATACGCAGTATTTT. Its translation is CASSLTGATDTQYF.

This clonotype showed up many times. The J gene is TRBJ2-3, the V gene TRBV5-1; TRBD2 aligns across 7 bases. V shed 0 bases, J shed 0 bases, and the junction held 7 bases outside the gene matches. Germline V gene sequence: CDR1 SGHRS, CDR2 YFSETQ. This CDR3 has 17 residues. This CDR3 reads CASSLASSGGSTDTQYF. The CDR3 nucleotides are TGCGCCAGCAGCTTGGCCTCTAGCGGAGGGAGCACAGATACGCAGTATTTT.

In DNA, the CDR3 is TGCGCCAGCGCAACTAGCCATGAGCAGTTCTTC. It codes for CASATSHEQFF. The rearrangement uses TRBV5-1 and TRBJ2-1; TRBD2 might be the D (6 bases). The V and J ends lost 7 bases and 8 bases respectively, with 10 bases between them. The CDR3 contains 11 residues. From germline, CDR1 is SGHRS and CDR2 YFSETQ.

There are a few counts of this clonotype. This sequence joins TRBV11-3 and TRBJ2-1; D is undetermined. Germline V gene lookup returns CDR1 SGHNT and CDR2 YENEEA. The CDR3 extends over 16 amino acids. The CDR3 region is CPLQLSSLSSYNEQFF. CDR3 bases: TGTCCTTTACAGCTTAGTTCCTTAAGCTCCTACAATGAGCAGTTCTTC.

This clonotype was seen ten or more times. The chain joins TRBV7-3 to TRBJ1-2; TRBD1 matches at 10 bases. Looked up from germline, CDR1 is SGHTA and CDR2 is FQGTGA. V lost 4 bases, J lost 7 bases, and 6 bases stayed unmatched. CDR3 length: 14 residues. The DNA for the CDR3 is TGTGCCAGCAGCTCTGGACAGGGGGTCTCTGGCTACACCTTC. Encoded protein: CASSSGQGVSGYTF.

This clonotype was observed a few times. The CDR3 sequence: CAWSGGSRARGYEQYF. CDR3 DNA sequence: TGTGCCTGGAGTGGGGGGTCCCGGGCCCGGGGCTACGAGCAGTACTTC. The V call is TRBV30, the J call TRBJ2-7; D is perhaps TRBD1 or TRBD2 (5 bases each). This CDR3 comprises 16 residues. CDR1 and CDR2 (germline): GTSNPN, SVGIG (reference sequence). The V and J ends lost 1 base and 3 bases respectively, with 19 bases between them.

This chain links TRBV5-5 with TRBJ2-7, with D possibly TRBD1 on 5 matching bases. V lost 4 bases and J lost 2, with 13 bases in between. CDR1 and CDR2 from the germline V gene are SGHKS and YYEKEE (reference sequence). There are 14 residues in the CDR3. CDR3 nucleotide sequence: TGTGCCAGCAGCCCCCCGACAGACCCCTACGAGCAGTACTTC. It encodes CASSPPTDPYEQYF. The variable domain in full, completed from reference TRBV5-5 and TRBJ2-7, reads DAGVTQSPTHLIKTRGQQVTLRCSPISGHKSVSWYQQVLGQGPQFIFQYYEKEERGRGNFPDRFSARQFPNYSSELNVNALLLGDSALYLCASSPPTDPYEQYFGPGTRLTVT.

The table lists this clonotype with a few counts. The chain combines TRBV6-1 with TRBJ1-2; D gene ambiguous. CDR1 and CDR2 from the germline V gene are MNHNS and SASEGT. Trimming shortened V by 6 bases and J by 4 bases, and 15 bases separated the two germline ends. The CDR3 spans 14 residues. The CDR3 is CASRSLDKSYGYTF. CDR3 coding DNA: TGTGCCAGCAGATCCTTGGATAAAAGCTATGGCTACACCTTC.

At least ten counts were recorded for this clonotype. This rearrangement joins TRBV18 to TRBJ2-3; the D is unclear. This CDR3 is built from 12 residues. The V and J ends lost 2 bases and 3 bases respectively, with 3 bases between them. The germline V gene has CDR1 KGHSH and CDR2 LQKENI. DNA for the CDR3: TGTGCCAGCTCACCAGAGACAGATACGCAGTATTTT. Translated: CASSPETDTQYF.

The sample holds many counts of this clonotype. CDR3 protein: CASSPAGLAGVTEQFF. The CDR3 DNA is TGTGCCAGCAGCCCCGCCGGACTAGCGGGAGTTACGGAGCAGTTCTTC. V gene TRBV11-3 combines with J gene TRBJ2-1; 13 nucleotides align to TRBD2. V lost 5 bases to trimming and J lost 10 bases; unmatched junction nucleotides: 11. CDR3 length: 16 residues. Germline CDR1 reads SGHNT; CDR2 reads YENEEA. The full variable domain, completed using reference TRBV11-3 and TRBJ2-1, is EAGVVQSPRYKIIEKKQPVAFWCNPISGHNTLYWYLQNLGQGPELLIRYENEEAVDDSQLPKDRFSAERLKGVDSTLKIQPAELGDSAVYLCASSPAGLAGVTEQFFGPGTRLTVL.

This clonotype has a count of ten or more. J is TRBJ2-1 and V is TRBV14; D might be TRBD1 or TRBD2, each matching 5 bases. The V end lost 1 base, the J end lost 0 bases, and 10 bases lay between the germline ends. Looked up from germline, CDR1 is SGHDN and CDR2 is FVKESK. This CDR3 is built from 16 residues. The CDR3 spells CASSQGGFSSYNEQFF. The CDR3, as DNA: TGTGCCAGCAGCCAAGGGGGGTTTAGCTCCTACAATGAGCAGTTCTTC. The full variable domain, in which reference TRBV14 and TRBJ2-1 provide the parts outside the CDR3, is EAGVTQFPSHSVIEKGQTVTLRCDPISGHDNLYWYRRVMGKEIKFLLHFVKESKQDESGMPNNRFLAERTGGTYSTLKVQPAELEDSGVYFCASSQGGFSSYNEQFFGPGTRLTVL.

This clonotype was counted ten times or more. This chain uses TRBV5-8 with TRBJ2-3; D is undetermined. Deletions cut 0 bases from V and 2 bases from J, with 13 bases between. CDR3 length equals 16 residues. CDR1 and CDR2 from the germline V gene are SGHTS and YDEGEE. CDR3 nucleotide sequence: TGTGCCAGCAGCTTGGGACTTTCTCATATCACAGATACGCAGTATTTT. This codes for CASSLGLSHITDTQYF.

This clonotype appeared many times. This chain links TRBV7-9 with TRBJ1-1; 7 bases are shared with TRBD1. Germline V gene lookup returns CDR1 SEHNR and CDR2 FQNEAQ (reference sequence). The CDR3 has 15 amino acids. J was trimmed by 1 base and V by 5 bases; bases with no gene match: 7. The CDR3 here is CASSGRDRENTEAFF. The CDR3, as DNA: TGTGCCAGCAGCGGCCGGGACAGAGAGAACACTGAAGCTTTCTTT.

This sequence joins TRBV20-1 and TRBJ2-3; D might be TRBD1 (5 bases). The CDR3 runs to 12 residues. From germline, CDR1 is DFQATT and CDR2 SNEGSKA (reference sequence). Trimming removed 7 bases at V and 5 bases at J, with 13 bases between. The CDR3 nucleotides read TGCAGTGGGGTAAGGGGTGGAGATACGCAGTATTTT. Translation gives CSGVRGGDTQYF.

The chain couples TRBV7-9 to TRBJ2-3, with TRBD2 as a possible D gene (5 bases). This CDR3 contains 15 residues. Trimming cost V 0 bases and J 2 bases, with 9 bases left between them. Germline V gene lookup returns CDR1 SEHNR and CDR2 FQNEAQ (reference sequence). CDR3 sequence: CASSLARLATDTQYF. The CDR3 DNA sequence: TGTGCCAGCAGCTTAGCTCGGCTAGCCACAGATACGCAGTATTTT.

This clonotype appeared many times. This chain joins TRBV11-2 and TRBJ2-1; TRBD1 aligns across 11 bases. V trimming: 5 bases; J trimming: 7 bases; junction bases outside the gene matches: 7. This CDR3 has 15 residues. Germline V gene data show CDR1 as SGHAT and CDR2 as FQNNGV. This CDR3 reads CASSQGQGALNEQFF. In DNA, the CDR3 is TGTGCCAGCAGCCAAGGACAGGGGGCTTTGAATGAGCAGTTCTTC.

This clonotype has ten or more counts. The J gene is TRBJ1-4, the V gene TRBV20-1; 8 bases are a match to TRBD1. The V gene end was trimmed by 1 base and the J gene end by 8 bases; junction bases not matched to a gene: 6. Germline V gene data show CDR1 as DFQATT and CDR2 as SNEGSKA (reference sequence). The CDR3 loop spans 14 amino acids. The CDR3, as DNA: TGCAGTGCTAGAGTAGGACAGGGAAGGGAAAAACTGTTTTTT. As protein: CSARVGQGREKLFF.

This rearrangement joins TRBV12-3 or TRBV12-4 to TRBJ2-7; D remains ambiguous. There are 11 residues in the CDR3. The V gene lost 6 bases and the J gene lost 9 bases, with 12 bases spanning the gap. CDR3 sequence reads: CASSFLVGQYF. CDR3 in DNA: TGTGCCAGCAGCTTTTTGGTAGGGCAGTACTTC.

As to this clonotype: A much larger clone sits a single nucleotide away, making a read error possible. The chain combines TRBV20-1 with TRBJ1-1; TRBD1 agrees at 10 bases. The CDR3 has 14 residues. V trimming: 7 bases; J trimming: 6 bases; junction bases outside the gene matches: 11. The V gene's germline CDR1 is DFQATT and CDR2 SNEGSKA (reference sequence). The CDR3 region is CSVTRRDRGPEAFF. The DNA for the CDR3 is TGCAGTGTCACACGCCGGGACAGGGGTCCTGAAGCTTTCTTT.